The TCR beta chain under discussion was sequenced for a study of beta chain features in type 1 diabetes. General study findings and limits: The study found moderately but significantly shorter TCRB CDR3s in all four CD4+ subsets of Type 1 diabetes patients.

As concerns this clone: Its cognate antigen is unknown.

The V gene lost 7 bases and the J gene lost 0 bases, with 4 bases spanning the gap. The CDR3 spans 13 residues. CDR1 is SNHLY and CDR2 is FYNNEI in the germline V gene. Markers CD45RO/CCR7/CD25/CD127/CD95/CD27 served to sort CD4+ naive, central memory, regulatory and stem cell-like memory cells. Expressed TCRB transcripts were sequenced, since all the RNA that had been isolated was reverse transcribed. Libraries were prepared by immunoSEQ multiplex PCR; TCRdb keeps only in-frame clonotypes and omits some of them. The repertoire holds over 150,000 clones, 10% seen once, with around 0.5% in the top ten.

This chain connects TRBV2 to TRBJ2-6, with D unresolved. Sequencing input: central memory CD4+ T cells from blood. The receptor comes from a man in his thirties or forties with type 1 diabetes. CDR3 bases: TGTGCCAGCATCGGCTCTGGGGCCAACGTCCTGACTTTC. Its protein product is CASIGSGANVLTF.